Following are 5 T cell receptor beta chains from one sample sequenced in a study of T cells in Graves' hyperthyroidism and ophthalmopathy. Amplification targeted TCR beta CDR3 regions from RNA transcripts. Initially, a first-round RT-PCR of the TCR CDR3 employed the HTBI primer set. TCRdb re-analysed the multiplex PCR reads in MiXCR, keeping a single row per CDR3 protein. The sample gives about 300,000 distinct CDR3 sequences, approximately 15% of which show up once; around 33% is in the top ten. Sequencing was performed on blood. All receptors derive from a man aged 25 to 40 with Graves' hyperthyroidism.

This clonotype was counted many times. The chain carries TRBV11-2 and TRBJ2-7; tentatively, D is TRBD1 (5 bases). Trimming took 8 bases from V and 1 from J, leaving 15 bases between them. This CDR3 spans 14 amino acids. Germline CDR1 reads SGHAT; CDR2 reads FQNNGV. DNA for the CDR3: TGTGCCAGCGGACGGACAAGACCTTCCTACGAGCAGTACTTC. Protein product: CASGRTRPSYEQYF.

The rearrangement uses TRBV24-1 and TRBJ2-4; D is uncertain. V lost 3 bases, J lost 8 bases, and 13 bases lay in between. Germline-derived CDR1 and CDR2 are KGHDR and SFDVKD. CDR3 length equals 14 residues. CDR3 residues: CATSDDAVSDIQYF. DNA for the CDR3: TGTGCCACCAGTGATGACGCAGTTTCGGACATTCAGTACTTC.

This sequence joins TRBV10-3 and TRBJ2-3; 9 positions match TRBD2. CDR3 length: 16 amino acids. The V gene's germline CDR1 is ENHRY and CDR2 SYGVKD. Unmatched junction bases numbered 14, after V lost 7 bases and J lost 6 bases. The CDR3 coding sequence is TGTGCCATCACCCTCGGTATAGCGGGAGTTGACGATACGCAGTATTTT. This sequence encodes CAITLGIAGVDDTQYF.

This clonotype was detected ten times or more. The chain carries TRBV2 and TRBJ2-6; D is undetermined. Looked up from germline, CDR1 is SNHLY and CDR2 is FYNNEI. CDR3 length: 15 residues. V gave up 6 bases and J gave up 1 base, with 10 bases separating them. The CDR3 region is CASSVDGSGANVLTF. The CDR3 nucleotides are TGTGCCAGCAGCGTGGACGGGTCTGGGGCCAACGTCCTGACTTTC.

This clonotype was detected ten times or more. The chain combines TRBV3-1 with TRBJ2-7, with a weak D call TRBD1 (6 bases). Germline loops: CDR1 LGHDT, CDR2 YNNKEL (reference sequence). The CDR3 sequence is 12 residues long. V lost 8 bases and J lost 0, with 8 bases in between. The CDR3 nucleotides are TGTGCCAGCGGGGGCACCTCCTACGAGCAGTACTTC. Protein product: CASGGTSYEQYF.